This record looks at one TCR beta chain sequence and its context. This entry comes from a study of OX40 agonist ivuxolimab in advanced cancers. Germline assignment: CDR1 SGHNT and CDR2 YENEEA. The CDR3 covers 12 residues. V dropped 5 bases and J dropped 8 bases, with 12 bases sitting between them. TCRdb's table, derived via immunoSEQ multiplex PCR, lists solely in-frame clones and lacks some. Of some 39,000 clones in the sample, approximately 89% were seen once. This specimen was CD4+ or CD8+ T cells sorted from blood, taken in a trial of the OX40 agonist ivuxolimab. This TCR was recovered from an adult with an advanced solid tumor such as melanoma, head and neck, liver or kidney cancer. The chain combines TRBV11-3 with TRBJ1-2; the D is unclear. This CDR3 reads CASSLGRGGYTF. The CDR3 nucleotides are TGTGCCAGCAGCCTCGGGCGGGGAGGCTACACCTTC.